The clone carrying this TCR beta chain came up many times. The target antigen is unknown. The CDR3 goes on 3 residues after the read ends, and that part is filled in from the germline J gene. The sample is drawn from a study of T cell clonality in common variable immunodeficiency. The germline gives CDR1 SGHRS, CDR2 YFSETQ. The V end was cut by 5 bases, the J end by 6 bases, with 17 bases between. The CDR3 loop spans 15 amino acids. CVID and control samples used equivalent genomic DNA input. Data came from immunoSEQ multiplex PCR; TCRdb stores just in-frame clones and leaves some out. The record shows 20,000 to 30,000 clones for this sample, with no singletons present. Heparinized whole blood, roughly 5 to 8 ml, came from each donor. Overall study findings and caveats: Fewer deletions and N-nucleotide insertions were reportedly seen in common variable immunodeficiency TCR beta sequences. Authors noted CVID clonality's cause needs subpopulation repertoire sequencing. CVID subjects shared fewer TCRbeta clones than healthy controls did.

The chain combines TRBV5-1 with TRBJ2-2; D might be TRBD2 (6 bases). The clonotype originates from a human donor with common variable immunodeficiency. Sequenced material: peripheral blood mononuclear cells. The CDR3: CASRPGSGGAGELFF. The CDR3 DNA, read in part, is TGCGCCAGCAGGCCTGGTTCCGGCGGGGCCGGGGAG.